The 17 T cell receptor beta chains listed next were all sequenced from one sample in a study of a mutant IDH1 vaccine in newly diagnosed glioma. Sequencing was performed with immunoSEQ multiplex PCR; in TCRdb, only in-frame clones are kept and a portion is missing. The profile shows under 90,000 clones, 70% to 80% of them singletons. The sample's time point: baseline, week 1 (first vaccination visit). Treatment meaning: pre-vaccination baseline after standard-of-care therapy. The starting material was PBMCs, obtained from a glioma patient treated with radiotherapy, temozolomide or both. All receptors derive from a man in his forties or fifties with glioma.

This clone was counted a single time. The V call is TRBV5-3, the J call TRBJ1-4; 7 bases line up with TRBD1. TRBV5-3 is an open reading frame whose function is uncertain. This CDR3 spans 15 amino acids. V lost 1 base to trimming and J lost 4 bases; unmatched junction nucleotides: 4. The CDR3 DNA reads TGTGCCAGAAGCTTGACAGGGGAGTTTAATGAAAAACTGTTTTTT. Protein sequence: CARSLTGEFNEKLFF.

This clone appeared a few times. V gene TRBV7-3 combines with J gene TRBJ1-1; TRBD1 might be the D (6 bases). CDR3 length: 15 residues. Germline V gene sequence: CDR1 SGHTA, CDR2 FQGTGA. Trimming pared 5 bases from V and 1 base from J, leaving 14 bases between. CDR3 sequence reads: CASSGQPGANTEAFF. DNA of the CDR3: TGTGCCAGCAGCGGACAGCCGGGGGCGAACACTGAAGCTTTCTTT.

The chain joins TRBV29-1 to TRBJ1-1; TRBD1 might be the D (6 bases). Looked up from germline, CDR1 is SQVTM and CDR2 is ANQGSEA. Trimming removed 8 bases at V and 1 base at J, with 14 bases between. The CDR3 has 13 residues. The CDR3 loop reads CSPWTEQNTEAFF. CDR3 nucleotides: TGCAGCCCCTGGACAGAGCAGAACACTGAAGCTTTCTTT.

The CDR3 DNA follows: TGTGCCAGCAGACAGGGGAACACCGGGGAGCTGTTTTTT. It yields the protein CASRQGNTGELFF. The V and J genes are TRBV6-1 and TRBJ2-2; perhaps TRBD1 as D (6 bases). The CDR3 consists of 13 residues. The germline gives CDR1 MNHNS, CDR2 SASEGT. V dropped 6 bases and J dropped 1 base, with 6 bases sitting between them.

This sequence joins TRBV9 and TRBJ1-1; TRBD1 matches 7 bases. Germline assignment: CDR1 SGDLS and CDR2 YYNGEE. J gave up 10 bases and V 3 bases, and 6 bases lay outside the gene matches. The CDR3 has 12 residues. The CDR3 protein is CASSGGTELAFF. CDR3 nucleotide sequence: TGTGCCAGCAGCGGGGGGACAGAACTAGCTTTCTTT. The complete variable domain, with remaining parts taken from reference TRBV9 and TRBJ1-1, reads DSGVTQTPKHLITATGQRVTLRCSPRSGDLSVYWYQQSLDQGLQFLIQYYNGEERAKGNILERFSAQQFPDLHSELNLSSLELGDSALYFCASSGGTELAFFGQGTRLTVV.

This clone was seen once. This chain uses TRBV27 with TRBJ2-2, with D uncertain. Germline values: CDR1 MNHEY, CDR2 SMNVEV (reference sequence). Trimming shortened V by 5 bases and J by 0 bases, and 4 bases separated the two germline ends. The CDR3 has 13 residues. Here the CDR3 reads CASSTANTGELFF. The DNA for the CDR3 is TGTGCCAGCAGTACAGCGAACACCGGGGAGCTGTTTTTT.

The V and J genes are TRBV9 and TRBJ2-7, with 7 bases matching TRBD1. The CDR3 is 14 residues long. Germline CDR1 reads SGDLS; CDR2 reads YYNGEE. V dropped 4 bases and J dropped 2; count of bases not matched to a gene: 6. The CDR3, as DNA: TGTGCCAGCAGCCCTACAGACAGGGCCTACGAGCAGTACTTC. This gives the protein CASSPTDRAYEQYF.

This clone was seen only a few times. CDR3 sequence reads: CSAREGTEAFF. In DNA form, the CDR3 reads TGCAGTGCTAGAGAAGGCACTGAAGCTTTCTTT. The chain has TRBV20-1 and TRBJ1-1; D remains unclear. Trimming cost V 0 bases and J 4 bases, with 3 bases left between them. Germline assignment: CDR1 DFQATT and CDR2 SNEGSKA (reference sequence). This CDR3 has 11 amino acids.

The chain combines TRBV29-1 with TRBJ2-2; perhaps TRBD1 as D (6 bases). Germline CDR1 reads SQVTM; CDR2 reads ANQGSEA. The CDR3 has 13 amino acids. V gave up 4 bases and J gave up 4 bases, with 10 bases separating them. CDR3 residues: CSVVGAGTGELFF. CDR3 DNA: TGCAGCGTTGTGGGGGCGGGCACCGGGGAGCTGTTTTTT.

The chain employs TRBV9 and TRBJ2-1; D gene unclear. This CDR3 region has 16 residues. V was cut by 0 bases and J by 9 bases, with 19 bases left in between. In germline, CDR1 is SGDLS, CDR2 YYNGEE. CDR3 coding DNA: TGTGCCAGCAGCGTAGCCGGCAGCCAGCTCCTGACTGAGCAGTTCTTC. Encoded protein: CASSVAGSQLLTEQFF.

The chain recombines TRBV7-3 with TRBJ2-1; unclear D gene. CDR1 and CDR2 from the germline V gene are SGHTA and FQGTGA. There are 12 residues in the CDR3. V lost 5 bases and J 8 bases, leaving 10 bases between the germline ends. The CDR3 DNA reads TGTGCCAGCAGCCCTACCGGACATGAGCAGTTCTTC. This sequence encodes CASSPTGHEQFF.

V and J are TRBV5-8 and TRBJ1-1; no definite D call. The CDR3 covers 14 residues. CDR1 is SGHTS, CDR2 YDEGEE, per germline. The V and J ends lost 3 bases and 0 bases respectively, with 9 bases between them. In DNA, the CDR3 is TGTGCCAGCAGCTACGGACTGTTGAACACTGAAGCTTTCTTT. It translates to CASSYGLLNTEAFF.

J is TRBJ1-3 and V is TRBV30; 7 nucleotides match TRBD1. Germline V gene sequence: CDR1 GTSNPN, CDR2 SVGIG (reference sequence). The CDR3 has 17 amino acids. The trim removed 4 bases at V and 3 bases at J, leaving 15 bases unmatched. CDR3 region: CAWKGAGPRGIGNTIYF. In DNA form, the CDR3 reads TGTGCCTGGAAGGGGGCGGGGCCCCGGGGCATTGGAAACACCATATATTTT. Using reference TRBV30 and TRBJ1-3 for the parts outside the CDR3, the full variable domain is SQTIHQWPATLVQPVGSPLSLECTVEGTSNPNLYWYRQAAGRGLQLLFYSVGIGQISSEVPQNLSASRPQDRQFILSSKKLLLSDSGFYLCAWKGAGPRGIGNTIYFGEGSWLTVV.

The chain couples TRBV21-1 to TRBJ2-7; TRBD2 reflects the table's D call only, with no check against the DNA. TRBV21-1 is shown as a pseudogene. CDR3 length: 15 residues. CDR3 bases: TGTGCCAGCAGCAAACCTCGGGGTGGGGCCTACGAGCAGTACTTC. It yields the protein CASSKPRGGAYEQYF.

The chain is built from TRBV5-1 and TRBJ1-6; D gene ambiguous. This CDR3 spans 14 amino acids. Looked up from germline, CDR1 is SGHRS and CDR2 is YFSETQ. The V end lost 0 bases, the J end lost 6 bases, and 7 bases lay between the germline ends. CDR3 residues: CASSLDASNSPLHF. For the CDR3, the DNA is TGCGCCAGCAGCTTGGACGCATCTAATTCACCCCTCCACTTT.

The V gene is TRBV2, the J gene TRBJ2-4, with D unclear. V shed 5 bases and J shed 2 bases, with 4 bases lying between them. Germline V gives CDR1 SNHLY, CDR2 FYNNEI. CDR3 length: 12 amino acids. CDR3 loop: CASSYTKNIQYF. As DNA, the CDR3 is TGTGCCAGCAGTTACACCAAAAACATTCAGTACTTC.

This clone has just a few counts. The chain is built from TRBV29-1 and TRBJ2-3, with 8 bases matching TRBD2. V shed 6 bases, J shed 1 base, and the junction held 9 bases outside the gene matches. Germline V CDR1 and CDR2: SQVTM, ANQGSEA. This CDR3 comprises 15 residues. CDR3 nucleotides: TGCAGCGTGGACGGGGGGGGTTTTGGCACAGATACGCAGTATTTT. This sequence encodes CSVDGGGFGTDTQYF.